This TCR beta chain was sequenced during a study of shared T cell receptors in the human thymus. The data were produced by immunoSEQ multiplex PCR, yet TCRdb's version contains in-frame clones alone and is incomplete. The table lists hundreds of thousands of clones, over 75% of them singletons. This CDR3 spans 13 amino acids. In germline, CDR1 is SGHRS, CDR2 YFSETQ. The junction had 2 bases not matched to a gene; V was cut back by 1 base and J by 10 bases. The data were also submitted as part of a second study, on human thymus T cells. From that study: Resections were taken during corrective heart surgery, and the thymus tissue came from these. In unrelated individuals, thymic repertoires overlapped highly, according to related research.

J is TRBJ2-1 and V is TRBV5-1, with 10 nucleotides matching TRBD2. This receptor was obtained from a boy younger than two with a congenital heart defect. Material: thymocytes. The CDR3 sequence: CASSLSGGEEQFF. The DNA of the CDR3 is TGCGCCAGCAGCTTGAGCGGGGGGGAGGAGCAGTTCTTC.